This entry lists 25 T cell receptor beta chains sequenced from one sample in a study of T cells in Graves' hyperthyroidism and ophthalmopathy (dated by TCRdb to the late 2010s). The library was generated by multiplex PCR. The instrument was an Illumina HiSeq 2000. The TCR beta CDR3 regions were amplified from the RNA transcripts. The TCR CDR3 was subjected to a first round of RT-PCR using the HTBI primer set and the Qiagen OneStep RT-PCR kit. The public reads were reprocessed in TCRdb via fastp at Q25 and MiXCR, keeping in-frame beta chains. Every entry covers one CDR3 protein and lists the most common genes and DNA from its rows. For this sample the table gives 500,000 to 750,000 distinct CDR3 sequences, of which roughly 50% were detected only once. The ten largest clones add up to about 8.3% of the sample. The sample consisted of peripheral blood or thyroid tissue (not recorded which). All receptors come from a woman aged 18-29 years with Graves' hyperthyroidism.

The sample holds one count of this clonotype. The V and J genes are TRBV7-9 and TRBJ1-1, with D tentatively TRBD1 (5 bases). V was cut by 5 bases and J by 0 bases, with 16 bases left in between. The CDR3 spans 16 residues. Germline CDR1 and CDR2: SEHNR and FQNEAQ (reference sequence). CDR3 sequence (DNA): TGTGCCAGCAGCCCAAGGTCTGGGGCGGTGAACACTGAAGCTTTCTTT. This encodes CASSPRSGAVNTEAFF.

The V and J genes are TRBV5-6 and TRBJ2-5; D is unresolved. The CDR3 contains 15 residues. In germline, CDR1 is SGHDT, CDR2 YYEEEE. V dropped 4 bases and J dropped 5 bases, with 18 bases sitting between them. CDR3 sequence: CASSIPRVARETQYF. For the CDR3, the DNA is TGTGCCAGCAGCATCCCCCGGGTGGCTCGGGAGACCCAGTACTTC. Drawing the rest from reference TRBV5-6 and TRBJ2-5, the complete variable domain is DAGVTQSPTHLIKTRGQQVTLRCSPKSGHDTVSWYQQALGQGPQFIFQYYEEEERQRGNFPDRFSGHQFPNYSSELNVNALLLGDSALYLCASSIPRVARETQYFGPGTRLLVL.

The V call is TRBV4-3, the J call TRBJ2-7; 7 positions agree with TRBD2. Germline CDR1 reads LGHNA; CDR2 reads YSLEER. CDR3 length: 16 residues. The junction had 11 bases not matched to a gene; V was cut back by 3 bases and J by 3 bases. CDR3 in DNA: TGCGCCAGCAGCCAGGAAGTCGGGACTACCCGCTACGAGCAGTACTTC. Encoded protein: CASSQEVGTTRYEQYF.

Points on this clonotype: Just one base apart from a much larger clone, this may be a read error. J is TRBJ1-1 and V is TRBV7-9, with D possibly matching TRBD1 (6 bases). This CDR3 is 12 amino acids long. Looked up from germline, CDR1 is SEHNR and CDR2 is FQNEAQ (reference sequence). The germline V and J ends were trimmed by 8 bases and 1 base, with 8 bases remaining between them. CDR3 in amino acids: CASQTGNTEAFF. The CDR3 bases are TGTGCCAGCCAGACAGGGAACACTGAAGCTTTCTTT.

The DNA of the CDR3 is TGCAGCGTTGGAGGTCGACAGGAGGCCTCCACTGAAGCTTTCTTT. It is translated as CSVGGRQEASTEAFF. This chain links TRBV29-1 with TRBJ1-1, with TRBD1 as a possible D gene (6 bases). The V end was cut by 4 bases, the J end by 4 bases, with 19 bases between. The germline CDR1 and CDR2 sequences are SQVTM and ANQGSEA. CDR3 length equals 15 residues. Variable domain in full (rest from reference TRBV29-1 and TRBJ1-1): SAVISQKPSRDICQRGTSLTIQCQVDSQVTMMFWYRQQPGQSLTLIATANQGSEATYESGFVIDKFPISRPNLTFSTLTVSNMSPEDSSIYLCSVGGRQEASTEAFFGQGTRLTVV.

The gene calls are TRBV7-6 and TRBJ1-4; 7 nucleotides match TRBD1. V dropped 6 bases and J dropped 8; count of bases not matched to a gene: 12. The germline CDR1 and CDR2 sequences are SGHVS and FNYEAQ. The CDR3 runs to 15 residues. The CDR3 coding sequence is TGTGCCAGCAGTGCTGGTACAGGGGAAGGAGAAAAACTGTTTTTT. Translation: CASSAGTGEGEKLFF.

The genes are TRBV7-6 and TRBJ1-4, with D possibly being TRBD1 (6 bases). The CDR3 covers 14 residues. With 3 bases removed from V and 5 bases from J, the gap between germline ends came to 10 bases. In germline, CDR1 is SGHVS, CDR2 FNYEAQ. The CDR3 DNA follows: TGTGCCAGCAGCTTCTTAGGGGGAAATGAAAAACTGTTTTTT. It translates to CASSFLGGNEKLFF.

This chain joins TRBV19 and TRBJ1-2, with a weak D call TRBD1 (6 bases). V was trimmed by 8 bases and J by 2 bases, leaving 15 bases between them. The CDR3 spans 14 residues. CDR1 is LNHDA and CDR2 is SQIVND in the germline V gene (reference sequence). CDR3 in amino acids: CASYTSDSNYGYTF. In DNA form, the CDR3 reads TGTGCCAGTTACACCTCGGACAGCAACTATGGCTACACCTTC.

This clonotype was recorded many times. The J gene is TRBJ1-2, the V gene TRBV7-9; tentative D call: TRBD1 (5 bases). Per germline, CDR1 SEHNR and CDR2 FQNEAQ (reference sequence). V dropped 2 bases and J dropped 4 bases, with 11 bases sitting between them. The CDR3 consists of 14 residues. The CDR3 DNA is TGTGCCAGCAGCTTACCCGGGACGGTCTATGGCTACACCTTC. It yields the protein CASSLPGTVYGYTF.

This chain's CDR3 is CASSRRGQGYGYTF. CDR3 coding DNA: TGTGCCAGCAGCCGGAGGGGGCAGGGCTATGGCTACACCTTC. This chain uses TRBV7-2 with TRBJ1-2; 7 bases fit TRBD1. Trimming removed 5 bases from V and 4 bases from J; junction bases left unmatched: 7. Germline lookup yields CDR1 SGHTA and CDR2 FQGNSA. The CDR3 extends over 14 amino acids. Combining the CDR3 with reference TRBV7-2 and TRBJ1-2 gives the whole variable domain GAGVSQSPSNKVTEKGKDVELRCDPISGHTALYWYRQSLGQGLEFLIYFQGNSAPDKSGLPSDRFSAERTGGSVSTLTIQRTQQEDSAVYLCASSRRGQGYGYTFGSGTRLTVV.

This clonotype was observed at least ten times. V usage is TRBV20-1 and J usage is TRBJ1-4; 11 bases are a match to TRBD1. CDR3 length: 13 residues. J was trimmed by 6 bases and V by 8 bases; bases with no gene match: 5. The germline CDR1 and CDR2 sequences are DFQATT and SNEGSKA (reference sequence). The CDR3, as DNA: TGCAGTACGCAGGACAGGGGGCATGAAAAACTGTTTTTT. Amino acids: CSTQDRGHEKLFF.

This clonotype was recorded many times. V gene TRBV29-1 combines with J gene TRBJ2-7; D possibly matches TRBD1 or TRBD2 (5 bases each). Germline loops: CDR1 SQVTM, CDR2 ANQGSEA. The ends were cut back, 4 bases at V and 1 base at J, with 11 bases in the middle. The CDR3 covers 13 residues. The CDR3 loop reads CSVGDGPSYEQYF. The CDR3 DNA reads TGCAGCGTTGGGGACGGGCCATCCTACGAGCAGTACTTC.

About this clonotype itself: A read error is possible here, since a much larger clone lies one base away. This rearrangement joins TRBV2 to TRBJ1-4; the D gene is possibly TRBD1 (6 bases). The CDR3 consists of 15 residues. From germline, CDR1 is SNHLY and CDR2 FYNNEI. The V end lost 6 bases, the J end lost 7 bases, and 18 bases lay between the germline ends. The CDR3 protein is CASSPGRGQAEKLFF. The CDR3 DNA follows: TGTGCCAGCAGCCCAGGCAGGGGCCAAGCTGAAAAACTGTTTTTT. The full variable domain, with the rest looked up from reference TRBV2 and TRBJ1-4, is EPEVTQTPSHQVTQMGQEVILRCVPISNHLYFYWYRQILGQKVEFLVSFYNNEISEKSEIFDDQFSVERPDGSNFTLKIRSTKLEDSAMYFCASSPGRGQAEKLFFGSGTQLSVL.

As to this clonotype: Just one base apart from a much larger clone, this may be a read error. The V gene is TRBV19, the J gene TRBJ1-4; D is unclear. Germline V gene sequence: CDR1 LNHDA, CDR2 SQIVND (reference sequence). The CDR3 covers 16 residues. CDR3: CASSINKYATNEELFF. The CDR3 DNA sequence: TGTGCCAGTAGTATCAACAAGTATGCAACTAATGAAGAACTGTTTTTT.

CDR3 protein: CASSLLSGRGGELFF. For the CDR3, the DNA is TGTGCCAGCAGCTTATTGAGCGGGAGGGGCGGGGAGCTGTTTTTT. V and J are TRBV11-2 and TRBJ2-2, with TRBD2 matching 10 bases. The CDR3 extends over 15 amino acids. Trimming removed 2 bases from V and 7 bases from J; junction bases left unmatched: 4. CDR1 and CDR2 from the germline V gene are SGHAT and FQNNGV.

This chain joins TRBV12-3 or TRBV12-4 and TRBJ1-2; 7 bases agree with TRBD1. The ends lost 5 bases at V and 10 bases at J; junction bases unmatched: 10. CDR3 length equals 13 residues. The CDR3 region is CASSPHGDSVYTF. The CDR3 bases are TGTGCCAGCAGTCCGCATGGGGACAGTGTCTACACCTTC.

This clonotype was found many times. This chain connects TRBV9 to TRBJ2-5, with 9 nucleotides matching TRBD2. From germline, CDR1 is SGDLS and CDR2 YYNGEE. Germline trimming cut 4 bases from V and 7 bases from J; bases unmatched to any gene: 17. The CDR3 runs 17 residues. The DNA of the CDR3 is TGTGCCAGCAGCCCCCGACTGACTAGCGGAAGGATGGGGACCCAGTACTTC. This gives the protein CASSPRLTSGRMGTQYF. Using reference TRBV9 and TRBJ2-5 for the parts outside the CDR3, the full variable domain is DSGVTQTPKHLITATGQRVTLRCSPRSGDLSVYWYQQSLDQGLQFLIQYYNGEERAKGNILERFSAQQFPDLHSELNLSSLELGDSALYFCASSPRLTSGRMGTQYFGPGTRLLVL.

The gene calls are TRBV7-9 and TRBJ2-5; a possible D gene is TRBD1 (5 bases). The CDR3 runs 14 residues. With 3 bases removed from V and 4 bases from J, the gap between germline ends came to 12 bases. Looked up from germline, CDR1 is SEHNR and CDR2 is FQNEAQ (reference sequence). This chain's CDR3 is CASSLETGVETQYF. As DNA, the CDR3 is TGTGCCAGCAGCTTGGAAACAGGAGTAGAGACCCAGTACTTC.

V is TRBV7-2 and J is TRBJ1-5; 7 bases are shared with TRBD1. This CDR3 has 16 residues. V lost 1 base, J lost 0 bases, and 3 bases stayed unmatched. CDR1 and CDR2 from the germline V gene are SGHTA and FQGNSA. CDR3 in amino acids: CASSLVGDSSNQPQHF. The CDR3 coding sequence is TGTGCCAGCAGCTTAGTAGGGGACAGTAGCAATCAGCCCCAGCATTTT.

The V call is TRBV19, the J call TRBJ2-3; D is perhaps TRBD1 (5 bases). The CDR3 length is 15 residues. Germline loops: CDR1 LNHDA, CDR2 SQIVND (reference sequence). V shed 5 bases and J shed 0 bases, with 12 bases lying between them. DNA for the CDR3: TGTGCCAGTAGTCCCTACAGGATTAGCACAGATACGCAGTATTTT. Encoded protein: CASSPYRISTDTQYF.

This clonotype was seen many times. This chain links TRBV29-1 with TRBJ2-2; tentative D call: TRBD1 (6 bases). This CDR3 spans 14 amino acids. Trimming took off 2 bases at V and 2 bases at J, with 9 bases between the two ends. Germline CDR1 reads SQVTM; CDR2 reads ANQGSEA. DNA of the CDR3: TGCAGCGTTGAACGGGACACCAACACCGGGGAGCTGTTTTTT. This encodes CSVERDTNTGELFF.

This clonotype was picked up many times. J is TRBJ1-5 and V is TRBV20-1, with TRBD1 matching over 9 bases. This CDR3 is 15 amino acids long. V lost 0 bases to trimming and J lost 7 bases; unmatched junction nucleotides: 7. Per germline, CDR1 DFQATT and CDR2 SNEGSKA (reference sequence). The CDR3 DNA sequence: TGCAGTGCTAGAGACACAGGGGGCGCGGACCAGCCCCAGCATTTT. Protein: CSARDTGGADQPQHF.

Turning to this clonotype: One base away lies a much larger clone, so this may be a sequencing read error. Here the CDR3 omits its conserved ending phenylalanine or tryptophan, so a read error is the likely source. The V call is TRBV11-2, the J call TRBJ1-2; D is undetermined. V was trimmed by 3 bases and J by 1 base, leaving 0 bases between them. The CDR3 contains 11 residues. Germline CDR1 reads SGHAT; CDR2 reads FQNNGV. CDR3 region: CASSFNYGYTL. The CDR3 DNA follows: TGTGCCAGCAGCTTTAACTATGGCTACACCCTC.

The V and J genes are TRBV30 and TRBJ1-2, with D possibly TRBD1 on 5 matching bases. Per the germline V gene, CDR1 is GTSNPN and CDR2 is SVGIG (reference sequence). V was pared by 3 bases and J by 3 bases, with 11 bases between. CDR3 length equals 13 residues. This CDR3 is CAWRSRAYYGYTF. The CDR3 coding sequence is TGTGCCTGGAGGAGCAGGGCCTACTATGGCTACACCTTC.

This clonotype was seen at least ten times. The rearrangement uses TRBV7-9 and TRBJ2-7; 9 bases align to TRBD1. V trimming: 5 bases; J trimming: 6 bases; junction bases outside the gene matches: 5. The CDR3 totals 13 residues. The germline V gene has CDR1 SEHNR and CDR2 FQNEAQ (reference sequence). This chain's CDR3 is CASSPGQGCEQYF. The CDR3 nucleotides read TGTGCCAGCAGCCCGGGACAGGGCTGCGAGCAGTACTTC.